The source of this TCR beta chain is a study of Ad26.COV2.S vaccination and SARS-CoV-2 variants. The germline CDR1 and CDR2 sequences are KGHDR and SFDVKD. Germline trimming cut 6 bases from V and 0 bases from J; bases unmatched to any gene: 9. This CDR3 contains 18 residues. This sample's treatment: around 19 received Ad26.COV2.S at low or high dose, single or two shots; about five received placebo; per-sample allocation not given. Following the first vaccine or placebo injection, samples were taken on day 63. Some clones are missing from TCRdb's copy, which holds only in-frame ones; the method was immunoSEQ multiplex PCR. The sample has approximately 340,000 clones, about 85% seen once.

This TCR was recovered from a person aged 18 to 59 who received the Ad26.COV2.S COVID-19 vaccine or a placebo. The gene calls are TRBV24-1 and TRBJ2-1; 11 bases are shared with TRBD2. The sample here was peripheral blood, taken in a trial of Ad26.COV2.S vaccine versus placebo. The CDR3 DNA follows: TGTGCCACCAGTCCGGCTAGCGGGAGGTCCCGCTCCTACAATGAGCAGTTCTTC. This translates into CATSPASGRSRSYNEQFF.